The 12 T cell receptor beta chains reported below all come from one sample, sequenced in a study of shared T cell receptors in the human thymus. The data were produced by immunoSEQ multiplex PCR, yet TCRdb's version contains in-frame clones alone and is incomplete. Of around 730,000 clones in the sample, 80% to 90% were seen once. These data were also reused for a study on human thymus T cells.

Sequencing used thymocytes. All receptors derive from a girl under three years old with a congenital heart defect.

The table lists this clone with a count of one. The V call is TRBV11-2, the J call TRBJ2-1; 9 nucleotides align to TRBD1. CDR3 length equals 16 residues. Germline loops: CDR1 SGHAT, CDR2 FQNNGV. Trimming cost V 3 bases and J 6 bases; bases outside gene matches: 9. The DNA for the CDR3 is TGTGCCAGCAGCTTCGGAGTCGGGACAGGGATCAATGAGCAGTTCTTC. As protein: CASSFGVGTGINEQFF.

This chain uses TRBV28 with TRBJ1-4; 9 bases match TRBD1. CDR1 is MDHEN, CDR2 SYDVKM, per germline. The junction had 22 bases not matched to a gene; V was cut back by 3 bases and J by 8 bases. The CDR3 totals 20 residues. CDR3 sequence: CASSFLGRAPPGQGNEKLFF. DNA of the CDR3: TGTGCCAGCAGTTTTCTAGGGCGGGCGCCTCCGGGACAGGGAAACGAAAAACTGTTTTTT. Using reference TRBV28 and TRBJ1-4 for the parts outside the CDR3, the full variable domain is DVKVTQSSRYLVKRTGEKVFLECVQDMDHENMFWYRQDPGLGLRLIYFSYDVKMKEKGDIPEGYSVSREKKERFSLILESASTNQTSMYLCASSFLGRAPPGQGNEKLFFGSGTQLSVL.

This clone is a singleton in its sample. The V and J genes are TRBV19 and TRBJ1-5, with 7 bases aligning to TRBD1. The CDR3 is made up of 13 amino acids. Trimming removed 9 bases from V and 3 bases from J; junction bases left unmatched: 5. Germline CDR1 is LNHDA and CDR2 is SQIVND (reference sequence). CDR3 protein: CASRGRYNQPQHF. Written as DNA, the CDR3 is TGTGCCAGCAGGGGGAGGTACAATCAGCCCCAGCATTTT.

The chain carries TRBV28 and TRBJ1-1; D perhaps matches TRBD1 (6 bases). Germline V lookup: CDR1 MDHEN, CDR2 SYDVKM. V shed 5 bases and J shed 5 bases, with 18 bases lying between them. The CDR3 length is 15 residues. CDR3 DNA: TGTGCCAGCAGTGAAGAAAAGGACAGTAGAACTGAAGCTTTCTTT. As protein: CASSEEKDSRTEAFF. The full variable domain, with the rest looked up from reference TRBV28 and TRBJ1-1, is DVKVTQSSRYLVKRTGEKVFLECVQDMDHENMFWYRQDPGLGLRLIYFSYDVKMKEKGDIPEGYSVSREKKERFSLILESASTNQTSMYLCASSEEKDSRTEAFFGQGTRLTVV.

This clone came up a few times. The chain uses TRBV13 and TRBJ1-2; unclear D gene. The CDR3 runs 14 residues. Between the trimmed V and J ends, which lost 6 bases and 3 bases, there was a span of 14 bases. CDR1 is PRHDT and CDR2 is FYEKMQ in the germline V gene (reference sequence). CDR3 residues: CASRGWEGDYGYTF. The CDR3 DNA reads as TGTGCCAGCAGGGGGTGGGAGGGAGACTATGGCTACACCTTC.

The chain combines TRBV5-1 with TRBJ2-7; the D gene is possibly TRBD2 (5 bases). Germline V CDR1 and CDR2: SGHRS, YFSETQ. The CDR3 is 14 amino acids. Trimming shortened V by 2 bases and J by 1 base, and 10 bases separated the two germline ends. The CDR3 sequence is CASSFGGGSYEQYF. CDR3 nucleotides: TGCGCCAGCAGCTTTGGAGGCGGTTCCTACGAGCAGTACTTC.

The V and J genes are TRBV2 and TRBJ2-4, with D maybe TRBD1 (6 bases). Germline V CDR1 and CDR2: SNHLY, FYNNEI. Trimming stripped 6 bases from V and 0 bases from J, with 18 bases between. This CDR3 spans 17 amino acids. The chain's CDR3 is CASSGQYPSLAKNIQYF. The CDR3 nucleotides are TGTGCCAGCAGCGGACAGTACCCCTCTCTAGCCAAAAACATTCAGTACTTC.

J is TRBJ1-3 and V is TRBV28, with D tentatively TRBD1 (5 bases). Germline-derived CDR1 and CDR2 are MDHEN and SYDVKM. There are 14 residues in the CDR3. The germline V and J ends were trimmed by 2 bases and 2 bases, with 7 bases remaining between them. The CDR3 protein is CASSLRGAGNTIYF. The CDR3 region has the DNA TGTGCCAGCAGTTTACGGGGGGCTGGAAACACCATATATTTT.

This clone appeared once. The V call is TRBV15, the J call TRBJ1-5; 8 positions match TRBD1. From germline, CDR1 is LNHNV and CDR2 YYDKDF (reference sequence). The length of the CDR3 is 18 residues. V was pared by 3 bases and J by 0 bases, with 10 bases of the junction left unmatched. The CDR3 sequence is CATSRSGQGEYSNQPQHF. The DNA for the CDR3 is TGTGCCACCAGCAGGAGTGGACAGGGCGAGTATAGCAATCAGCCCCAGCATTTT.

V usage is TRBV11-3 and J usage is TRBJ2-7; a possible D gene is TRBD1 (6 bases). With 2 bases removed from V and 5 bases from J, the gap between germline ends came to 19 bases. The CDR3 runs to 16 residues. The V gene's germline CDR1 is SGHNT and CDR2 YENEEA. CDR3 sequence (DNA): TGTGCCAGCAGCTTATTTGGGGGCAATAGAACCCACGAGCAGTACTTC. It specifies CASSLFGGNRTHEQYF.

The rearrangement links TRBV12-5 to TRBJ2-7, with TRBD2 as a possible D gene (5 bases). Per germline, CDR1 LGHNT and CDR2 FRNRAP. Between the trimmed V and J ends, which lost 1 base and 4 bases, there was a span of 20 bases. The CDR3 consists of 17 residues. This CDR3 is CASGLGEGSKDPYEQYF. The CDR3 DNA follows: TGTGCTAGTGGTTTGGGCGAGGGATCCAAGGACCCGTACGAGCAGTACTTC.

The chain employs TRBV18 and TRBJ1-5; D unresolved. The CDR3 extends over 15 amino acids. V was cut by 2 bases and J by 5 bases, with 13 bases left in between. Per germline, CDR1 KGHSH and CDR2 LQKENI. CDR3 residues: CASSPASAEHQPQHF. The CDR3 region has the DNA TGTGCCAGCTCACCAGCAAGCGCAGAGCATCAGCCCCAGCATTTT.